This T cell receptor (beta chain) was sequenced in a study of cytomegalovirus exposure and HLA in healthy donors. Findings and limits, study-wide: The study designated some 180 TCR beta chains cytomegalovirus-associated.

As concerns this clone: Antigen specificity is unknown.

The V segment lost 4 bases and the J segment 4 bases; nucleotides outside the gene matches: 10. This CDR3 region has 15 residues. CDR1 and CDR2 (germline): SGHNT, YYREEE (reference sequence). The PCR ran on 60 Vbeta and 13 Jbeta primers. TCRdb's copy holds only in-frame clones and misses some; the assay was immunoSEQ multiplex PCR. The top ten hold 2.9% of the sample, which has about 180,000 clones, around 74% seen once. The TCR comes from a male donor in good health and CMV-seronegative. Specimen: PBMCs. The chain couples TRBV5-4 to TRBJ1-2, with TRBD1 identical over 7 bases. This chain's CDR3 is CASSVTAQGGYGYTF. CDR3 nucleotides: TGTGCCAGCAGCGTGACCGCGCAGGGGGGCTATGGCTACACCTTC.